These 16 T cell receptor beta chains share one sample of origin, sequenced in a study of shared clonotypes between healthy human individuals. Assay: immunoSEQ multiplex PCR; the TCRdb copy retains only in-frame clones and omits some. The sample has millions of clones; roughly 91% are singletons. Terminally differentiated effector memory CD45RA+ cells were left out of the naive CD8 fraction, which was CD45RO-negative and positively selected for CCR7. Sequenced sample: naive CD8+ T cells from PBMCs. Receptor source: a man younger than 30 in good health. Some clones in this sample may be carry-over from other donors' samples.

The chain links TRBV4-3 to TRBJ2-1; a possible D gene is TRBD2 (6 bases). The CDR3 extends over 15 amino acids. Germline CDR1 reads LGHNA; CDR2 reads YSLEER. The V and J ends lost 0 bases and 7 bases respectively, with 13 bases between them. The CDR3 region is CASSQDRGSRNEQFF. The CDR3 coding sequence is TGCGCCAGCAGCCAAGATCGGGGGTCCCGAAATGAGCAGTTCTTC.

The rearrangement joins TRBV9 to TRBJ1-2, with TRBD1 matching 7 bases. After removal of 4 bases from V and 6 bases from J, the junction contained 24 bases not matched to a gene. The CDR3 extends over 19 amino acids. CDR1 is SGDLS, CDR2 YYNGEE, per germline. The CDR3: CASSPFTAAMGGGANGYTF. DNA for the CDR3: TGTGCCAGCAGCCCCTTCACGGCTGCCATGGGAGGGGGCGCGAATGGCTACACCTTC.

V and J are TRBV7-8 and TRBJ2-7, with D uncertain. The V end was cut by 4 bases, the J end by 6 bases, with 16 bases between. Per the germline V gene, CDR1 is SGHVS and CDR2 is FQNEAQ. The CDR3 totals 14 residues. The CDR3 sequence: CASSSRPAGLEQYF. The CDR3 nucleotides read TGTGCCAGCAGCTCAAGACCTGCTGGTCTCGAGCAGTACTTC.

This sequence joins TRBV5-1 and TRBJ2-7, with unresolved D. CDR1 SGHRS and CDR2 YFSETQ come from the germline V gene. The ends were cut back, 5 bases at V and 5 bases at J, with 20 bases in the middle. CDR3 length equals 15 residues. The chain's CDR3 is CASRAYAVMGNEQYF. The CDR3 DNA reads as TGCGCCAGCAGAGCTTACGCAGTCATGGGAAACGAGCAGTACTTC.

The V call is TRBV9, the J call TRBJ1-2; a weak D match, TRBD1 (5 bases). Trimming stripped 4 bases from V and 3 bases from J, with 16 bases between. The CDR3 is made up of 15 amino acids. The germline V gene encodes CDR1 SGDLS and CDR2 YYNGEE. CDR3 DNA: TGTGCCAGCAGCCCGGTAGGCAGGGCTGACTATGGCTACACCTTC. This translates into CASSPVGRADYGYTF.

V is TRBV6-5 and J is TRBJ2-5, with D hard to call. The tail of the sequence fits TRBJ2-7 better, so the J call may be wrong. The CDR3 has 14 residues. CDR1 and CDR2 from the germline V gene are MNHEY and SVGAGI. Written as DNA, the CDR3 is TGTGCCAGCAGCCTCGGGCTAACCTCCTACGAGCAGTACTTC. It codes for CASSLGLTSYEQYF.

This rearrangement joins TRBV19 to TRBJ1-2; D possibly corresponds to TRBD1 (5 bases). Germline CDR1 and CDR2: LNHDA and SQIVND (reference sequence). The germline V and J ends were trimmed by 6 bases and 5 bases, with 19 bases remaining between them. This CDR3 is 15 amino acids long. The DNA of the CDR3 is TGTGCCAGTAGCATCGATGACAGTTCGGGATATGGCTACACCTTC. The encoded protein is CASSIDDSSGYGYTF.

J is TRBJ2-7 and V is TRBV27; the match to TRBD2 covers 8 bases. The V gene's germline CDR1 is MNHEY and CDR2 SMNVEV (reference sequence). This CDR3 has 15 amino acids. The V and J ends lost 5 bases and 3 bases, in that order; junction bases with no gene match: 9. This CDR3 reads CASSLQTGTSYEQYF. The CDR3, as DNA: TGTGCCAGCAGTCTACAAACCGGGACTAGCTACGAGCAGTACTTC.

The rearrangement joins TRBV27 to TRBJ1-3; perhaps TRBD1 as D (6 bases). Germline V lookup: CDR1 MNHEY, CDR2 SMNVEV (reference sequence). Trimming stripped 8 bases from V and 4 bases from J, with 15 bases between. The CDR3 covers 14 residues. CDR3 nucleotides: TGTGCCAGCCCCGTAGGGGGGGGCGGAAACACCATATATTTT. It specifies CASPVGGGGNTIYF.

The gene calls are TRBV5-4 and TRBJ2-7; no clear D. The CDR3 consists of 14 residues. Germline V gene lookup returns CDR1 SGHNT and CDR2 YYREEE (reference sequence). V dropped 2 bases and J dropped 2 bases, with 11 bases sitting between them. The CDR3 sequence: CASSLTWGTYEQYF. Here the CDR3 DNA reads TGTGCCAGCAGCTTAACTTGGGGAACCTACGAGCAGTACTTC.

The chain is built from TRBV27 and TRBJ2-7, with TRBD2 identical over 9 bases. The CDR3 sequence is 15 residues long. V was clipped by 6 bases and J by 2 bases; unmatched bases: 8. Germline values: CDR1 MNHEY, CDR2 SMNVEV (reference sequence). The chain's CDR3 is CASSRLAELTYEQYF. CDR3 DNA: TGTGCCAGCAGCAGACTAGCGGAACTAACCTACGAGCAGTACTTC.

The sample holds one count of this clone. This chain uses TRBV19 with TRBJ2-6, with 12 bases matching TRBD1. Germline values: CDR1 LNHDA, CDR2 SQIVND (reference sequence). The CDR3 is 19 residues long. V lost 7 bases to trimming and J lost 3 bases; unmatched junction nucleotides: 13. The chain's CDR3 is CASTRVRDRGLDGANVLTF. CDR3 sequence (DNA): TGTGCCAGTACTCGGGTCCGGGACAGGGGGCTTGATGGGGCCAACGTCCTGACTTTC.

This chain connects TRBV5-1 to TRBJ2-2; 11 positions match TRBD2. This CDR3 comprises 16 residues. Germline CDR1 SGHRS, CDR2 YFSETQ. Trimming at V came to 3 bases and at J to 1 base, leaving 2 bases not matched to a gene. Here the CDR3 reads CASSWGLAENTGELFF. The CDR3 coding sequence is TGCGCCAGCAGCTGGGGACTAGCGGAGAACACCGGGGAGCTGTTTTTT. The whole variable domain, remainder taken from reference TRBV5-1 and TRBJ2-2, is KAGVTQTPRYLIKTRGQQVTLSCSPISGHRSVSWYQQTPGQGLQFLFEYFSETQRNKGNFPGRFSGRQFSNSRSEMNVSTLELGDSALYLCASSWGLAENTGELFFGEGSRLTVL.

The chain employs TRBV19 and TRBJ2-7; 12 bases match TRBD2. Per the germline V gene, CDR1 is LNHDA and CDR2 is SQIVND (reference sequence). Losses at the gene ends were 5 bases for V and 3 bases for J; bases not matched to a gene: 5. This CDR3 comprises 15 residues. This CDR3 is CASSARLAGVYEQYF. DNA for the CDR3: TGTGCCAGTAGTGCTAGACTAGCGGGAGTCTACGAGCAGTACTTC.

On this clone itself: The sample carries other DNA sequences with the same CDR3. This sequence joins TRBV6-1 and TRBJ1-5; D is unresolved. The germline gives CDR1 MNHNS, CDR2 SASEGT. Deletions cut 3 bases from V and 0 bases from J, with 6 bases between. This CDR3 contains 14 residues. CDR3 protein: CASSDRYSNQPQHF. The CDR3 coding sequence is TGTGCCAGCAGTGACAGGTATAGCAATCAGCCCCAGCATTTT.

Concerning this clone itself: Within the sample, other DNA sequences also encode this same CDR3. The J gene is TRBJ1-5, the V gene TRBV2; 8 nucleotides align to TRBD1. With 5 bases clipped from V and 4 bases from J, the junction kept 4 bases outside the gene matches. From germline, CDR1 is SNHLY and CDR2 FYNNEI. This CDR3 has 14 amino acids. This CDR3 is CASSNRQGNQPQHF. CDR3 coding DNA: TGTGCCAGCAGTAACCGACAGGGGAATCAGCCCCAGCATTTT. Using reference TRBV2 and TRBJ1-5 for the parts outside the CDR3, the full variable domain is EPEVTQTPSHQVTQMGQEVILRCVPISNHLYFYWYRQILGQKVEFLVSFYNNEISEKSEIFDDQFSVERPDGSNFTLKIRSTKLEDSAMYFCASSNRQGNQPQHFGDGTRLSIL.